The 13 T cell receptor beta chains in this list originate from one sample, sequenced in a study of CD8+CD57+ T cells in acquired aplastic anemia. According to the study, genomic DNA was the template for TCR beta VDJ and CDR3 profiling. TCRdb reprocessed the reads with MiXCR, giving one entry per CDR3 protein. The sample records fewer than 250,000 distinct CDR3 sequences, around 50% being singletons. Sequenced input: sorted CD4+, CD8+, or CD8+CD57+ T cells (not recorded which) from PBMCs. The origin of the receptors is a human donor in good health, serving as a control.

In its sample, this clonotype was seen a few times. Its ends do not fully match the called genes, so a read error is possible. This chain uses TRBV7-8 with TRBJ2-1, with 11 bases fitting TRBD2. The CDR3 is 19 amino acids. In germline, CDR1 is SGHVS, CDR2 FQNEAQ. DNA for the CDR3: TGTGCCGGCAGCTCTCCTAGGCCCCTCACTAGCGGGGGAAACAATGAGCAGTTCTTC. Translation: CAGSSPRPLTSGGNNEQFF.

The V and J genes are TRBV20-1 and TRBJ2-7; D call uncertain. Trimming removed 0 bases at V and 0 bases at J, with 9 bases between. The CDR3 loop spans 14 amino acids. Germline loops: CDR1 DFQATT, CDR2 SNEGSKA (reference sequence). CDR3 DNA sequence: TGCAGTGCTAGAGATTGGGGTGCCTCCTACGAGCAGTACTTC. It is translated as CSARDWGASYEQYF.

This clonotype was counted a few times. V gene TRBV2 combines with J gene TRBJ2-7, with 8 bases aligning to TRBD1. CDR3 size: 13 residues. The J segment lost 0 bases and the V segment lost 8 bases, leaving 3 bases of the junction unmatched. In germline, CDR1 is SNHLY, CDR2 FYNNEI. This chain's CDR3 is CASYRGSSYEQYF. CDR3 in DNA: TGTGCCAGCTACAGGGGGAGCTCCTACGAGCAGTACTTC.

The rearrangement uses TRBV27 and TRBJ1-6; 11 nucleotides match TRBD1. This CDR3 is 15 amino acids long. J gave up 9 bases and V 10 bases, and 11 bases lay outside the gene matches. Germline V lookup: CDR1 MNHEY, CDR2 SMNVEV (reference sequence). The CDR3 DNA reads TGTGCCATCCACACAGGACAGGGGGCGCGTTCACCCCTCCACTTT. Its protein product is CAIHTGQGARSPLHF.

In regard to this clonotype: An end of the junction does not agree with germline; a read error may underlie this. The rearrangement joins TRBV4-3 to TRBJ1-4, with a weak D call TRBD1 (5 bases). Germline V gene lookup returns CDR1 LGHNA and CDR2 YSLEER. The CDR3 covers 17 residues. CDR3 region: CANSPARITGGGEKLFF. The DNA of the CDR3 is TGCGCCAACAGCCCCGCTAGGATTACAGGTGGGGGTGAAAAACTGTTTTTT.

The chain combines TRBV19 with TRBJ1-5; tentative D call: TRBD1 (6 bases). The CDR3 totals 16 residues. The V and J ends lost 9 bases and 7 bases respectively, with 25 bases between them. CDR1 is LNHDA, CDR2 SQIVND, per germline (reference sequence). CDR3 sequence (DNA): TGTGCCAGCAACCACCCAGGGGCCCCGTTGAAACAGCCCCAGCATTTT. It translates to CASNHPGAPLKQPQHF.

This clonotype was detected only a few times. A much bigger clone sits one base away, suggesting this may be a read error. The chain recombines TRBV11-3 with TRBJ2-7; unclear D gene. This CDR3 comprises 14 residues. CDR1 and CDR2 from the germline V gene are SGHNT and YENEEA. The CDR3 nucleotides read TGTGCCAGCAGCTTGAGGCAGAACTCCTACGAGCAGTGCTTC. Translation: CASSLRQNSYEQCF. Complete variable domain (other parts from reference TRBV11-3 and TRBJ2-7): EAGVVQSPRYKIIEKKQPVAFWCNPISGHNTLYWYLQNLGQGPELLIRYENEEAVDDSQLPKDRFSAERLKGVDSTLKIQPAELGDSAVYLCASSLRQNSYEQCFGPGTRLTVT.

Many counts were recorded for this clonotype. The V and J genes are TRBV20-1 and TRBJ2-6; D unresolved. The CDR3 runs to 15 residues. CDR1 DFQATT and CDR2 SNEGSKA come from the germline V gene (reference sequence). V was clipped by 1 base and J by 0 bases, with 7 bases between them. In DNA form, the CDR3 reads TGCAGTGCTAGAGCCAGGACCTCTGGGGCCAACGTCCTGACTTTC. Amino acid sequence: CSARARTSGANVLTF.

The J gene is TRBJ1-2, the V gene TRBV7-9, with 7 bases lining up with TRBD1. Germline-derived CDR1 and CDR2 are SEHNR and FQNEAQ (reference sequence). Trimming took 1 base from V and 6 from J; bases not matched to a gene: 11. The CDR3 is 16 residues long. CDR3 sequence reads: CASSLVLGQEWNGYTF. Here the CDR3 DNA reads TGTGCCAGCAGCTTAGTACTCGGACAGGAATGGAATGGCTACACCTTC.

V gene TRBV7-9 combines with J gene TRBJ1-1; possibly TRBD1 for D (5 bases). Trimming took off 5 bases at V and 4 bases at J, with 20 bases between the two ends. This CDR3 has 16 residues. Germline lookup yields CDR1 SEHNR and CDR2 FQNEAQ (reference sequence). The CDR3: CASSPSAGGTGTEAFF. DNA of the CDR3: TGTGCCAGCAGCCCTTCTGCTGGGGGGACGGGCACTGAAGCTTTCTTT.

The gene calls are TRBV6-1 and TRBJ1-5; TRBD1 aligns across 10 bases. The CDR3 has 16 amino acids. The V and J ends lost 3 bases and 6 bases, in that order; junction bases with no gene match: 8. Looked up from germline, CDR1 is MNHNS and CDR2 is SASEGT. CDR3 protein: CASSEPSGTGVQPQHF. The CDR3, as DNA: TGTGCCAGCAGTGAGCCCTCCGGGACAGGGGTTCAGCCCCAGCATTTT.

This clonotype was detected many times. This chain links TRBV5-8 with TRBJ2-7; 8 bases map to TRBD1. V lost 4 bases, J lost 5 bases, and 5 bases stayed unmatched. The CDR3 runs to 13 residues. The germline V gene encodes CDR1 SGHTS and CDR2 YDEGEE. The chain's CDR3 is CASSRTGGHEQYF. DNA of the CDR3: TGTGCCAGCAGCAGAACAGGGGGGCACGAGCAGTACTTC.

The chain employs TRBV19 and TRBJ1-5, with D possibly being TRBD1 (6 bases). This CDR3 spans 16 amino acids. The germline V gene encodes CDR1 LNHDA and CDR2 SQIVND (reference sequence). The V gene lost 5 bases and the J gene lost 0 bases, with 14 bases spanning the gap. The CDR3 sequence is CASSRRTVGSNQPQHF. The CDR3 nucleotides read TGTGCCAGTAGTCGTAGGACAGTCGGTAGCAATCAGCCCCAGCATTTT.